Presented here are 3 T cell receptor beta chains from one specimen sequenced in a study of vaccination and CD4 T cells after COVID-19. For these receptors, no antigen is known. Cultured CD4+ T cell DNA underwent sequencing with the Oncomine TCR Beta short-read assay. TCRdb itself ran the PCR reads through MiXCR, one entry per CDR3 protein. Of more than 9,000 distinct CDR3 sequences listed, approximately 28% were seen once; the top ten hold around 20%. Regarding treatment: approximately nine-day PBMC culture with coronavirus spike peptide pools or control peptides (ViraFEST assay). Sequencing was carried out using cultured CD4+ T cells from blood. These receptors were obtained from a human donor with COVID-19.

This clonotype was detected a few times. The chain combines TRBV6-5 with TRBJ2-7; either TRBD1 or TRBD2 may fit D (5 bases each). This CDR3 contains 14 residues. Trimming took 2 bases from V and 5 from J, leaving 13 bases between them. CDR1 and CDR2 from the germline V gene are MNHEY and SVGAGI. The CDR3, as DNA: TGTGCCAGCAGTTACCGGGGACCACCCGACGAGCAGTACTTC. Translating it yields CASSYRGPPDEQYF.

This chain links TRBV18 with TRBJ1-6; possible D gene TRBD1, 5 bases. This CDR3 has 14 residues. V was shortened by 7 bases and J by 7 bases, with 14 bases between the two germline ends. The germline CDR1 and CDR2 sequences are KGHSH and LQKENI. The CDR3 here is CASYGAIPNSPLHF. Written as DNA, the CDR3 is TGTGCCAGCTATGGGGCGATACCAAATTCACCCCTCCACTTT.

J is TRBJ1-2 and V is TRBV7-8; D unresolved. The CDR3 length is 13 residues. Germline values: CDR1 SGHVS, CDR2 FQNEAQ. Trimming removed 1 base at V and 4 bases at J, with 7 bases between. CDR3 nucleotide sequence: TGTGCCAGCAGCTTAGAACCAGCCTATGGCTACACCTTC. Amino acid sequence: CASSLEPAYGYTF.